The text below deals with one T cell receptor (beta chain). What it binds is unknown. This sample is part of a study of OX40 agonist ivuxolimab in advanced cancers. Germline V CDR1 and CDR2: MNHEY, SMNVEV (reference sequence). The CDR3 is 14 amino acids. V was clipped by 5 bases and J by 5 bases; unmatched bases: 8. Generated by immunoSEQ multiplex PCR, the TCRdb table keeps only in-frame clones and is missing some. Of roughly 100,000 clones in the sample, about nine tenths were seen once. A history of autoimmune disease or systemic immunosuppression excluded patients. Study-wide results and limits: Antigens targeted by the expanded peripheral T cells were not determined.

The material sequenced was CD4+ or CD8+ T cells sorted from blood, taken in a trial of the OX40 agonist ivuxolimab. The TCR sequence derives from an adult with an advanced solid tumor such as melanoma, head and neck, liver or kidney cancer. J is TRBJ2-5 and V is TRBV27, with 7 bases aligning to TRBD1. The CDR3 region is CASSAHRGGETQYF. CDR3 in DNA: TGTGCCAGCAGTGCCCACAGGGGTGGCGAGACCCAGTACTTC.